The T cell receptor (beta chain) under discussion was sequenced for a study of blood T cell repertoires in COVID-19 (dated by TCRdb to the early 2020s). For the study in its entirety: Samples covering the acute and convalescent phases of COVID-19 were provided by collaborators in the United States, Italy and Spain. The material from the prospective study consisted of cDNA or gDNA derived from T cells, B-cell-depleted T cells, or PBMCs. The dataset comprised deeply sampled blood TCRbeta repertoires from subjects exposed to, actively infected with, or recovered from COVID-19. The repertoires were released in a freely available public database intended as a resource for research on the immune response to SARS-CoV-2. The samples were drawn from two sources: the first 160 participants of the ongoing ImmuneRACE study, and 1,254 subjects contributed by 6 global collaborators. Sample metadata almost always included a de-identified subject ID, COVID-19 status, age in years and sex. Where available, HLA class I and class II types were obtained from metadata supplied by the sample provider rather than from assay-based typing.

The immunoSEQ Assay, a bias-controlled multiplex PCR, was used to amplify TCRbeta CDR3 regions from genomic DNA. Per the original workflow: Nucleated cell counts per sample were estimated from amplification of reference gene primers within the assay. To quantify the absolute abundance of each unique TCRbeta CDR3 rearrangement, sequence reads were collapsed and filtered. For each sample, productive Simpson clonality was calculated by taking the square root of Simpson's diversity index across productive rearrangements. TCRdb took over this immuneACCESS table, retaining in-frame rearrangements with V and J assigned. Such tables are incomplete; in checked studies, under half of the missing clones stem from an unresolved V gene, and the remainder is unexplained. The V and J calls and clone size come from that table; D and trimming were worked out from the DNA. A total of approximately 140,000 clones appear in this sample, about 83% of them only once. The ten most abundant clones make up approximately 8.9% of the sample.

The germline V end is reduced by 8 bases and the J end by 0 bases; junction bases left unmatched: 2. From the cysteine up to the phenylalanine, the CDR3 has a length of 14 residues. Just CDR3 DNA is preserved here, 42 bases in frame from base 1. CDR1 is given as MGHDK and CDR2 as SYGVNS, both from the germline V gene. The paper's findings and limits, for the study overall: Clinical and demographic metadata were provided uncurated, with the amount varying by source and participant.

At one collaborating source in Seattle, patients were enrolled during active infection and were followed longitudinally through the course of disease. Whole blood was collected in K2EDTA tubes by collaborating institutions according to the institutions' own protocols. Collaborator samples were shipped for TCRbeta analysis as frozen whole blood, isolated PBMCs, or DNA extracted from either sample type. This clone was seen only once. No cognate antigen has been identified for it. No base quality values were provided; no much bigger clone lies one nucleotide off. The sample taken for sequencing was peripheral blood. The receptor was isolated from a man younger than 40 with COVID-19, enrolled during active disease. The chain joins TRBV25-1 to TRBJ2-1, with 9 junctional bases fitting TRBD1. The DNA sequence reads TGTGCCAGCTCGACAGGGGGCTCCTACAATGAGCAGTTCTTC. The encoded protein is CASSTGGSYNEQFF. With the portions outside the CDR3 filled from the reference TRBV25-1 and TRBJ2-1 genes, the complete variable region becomes EADIYQTPRYLVIGTGKKITLECSQTMGHDKMYWYQQDPGMELHLIHYSYGVNSTEKGDLSSESTVSRIRTEHFPLTLESARPSHTSQYLCASSTGGSYNEQFFGPGTRLTVL.